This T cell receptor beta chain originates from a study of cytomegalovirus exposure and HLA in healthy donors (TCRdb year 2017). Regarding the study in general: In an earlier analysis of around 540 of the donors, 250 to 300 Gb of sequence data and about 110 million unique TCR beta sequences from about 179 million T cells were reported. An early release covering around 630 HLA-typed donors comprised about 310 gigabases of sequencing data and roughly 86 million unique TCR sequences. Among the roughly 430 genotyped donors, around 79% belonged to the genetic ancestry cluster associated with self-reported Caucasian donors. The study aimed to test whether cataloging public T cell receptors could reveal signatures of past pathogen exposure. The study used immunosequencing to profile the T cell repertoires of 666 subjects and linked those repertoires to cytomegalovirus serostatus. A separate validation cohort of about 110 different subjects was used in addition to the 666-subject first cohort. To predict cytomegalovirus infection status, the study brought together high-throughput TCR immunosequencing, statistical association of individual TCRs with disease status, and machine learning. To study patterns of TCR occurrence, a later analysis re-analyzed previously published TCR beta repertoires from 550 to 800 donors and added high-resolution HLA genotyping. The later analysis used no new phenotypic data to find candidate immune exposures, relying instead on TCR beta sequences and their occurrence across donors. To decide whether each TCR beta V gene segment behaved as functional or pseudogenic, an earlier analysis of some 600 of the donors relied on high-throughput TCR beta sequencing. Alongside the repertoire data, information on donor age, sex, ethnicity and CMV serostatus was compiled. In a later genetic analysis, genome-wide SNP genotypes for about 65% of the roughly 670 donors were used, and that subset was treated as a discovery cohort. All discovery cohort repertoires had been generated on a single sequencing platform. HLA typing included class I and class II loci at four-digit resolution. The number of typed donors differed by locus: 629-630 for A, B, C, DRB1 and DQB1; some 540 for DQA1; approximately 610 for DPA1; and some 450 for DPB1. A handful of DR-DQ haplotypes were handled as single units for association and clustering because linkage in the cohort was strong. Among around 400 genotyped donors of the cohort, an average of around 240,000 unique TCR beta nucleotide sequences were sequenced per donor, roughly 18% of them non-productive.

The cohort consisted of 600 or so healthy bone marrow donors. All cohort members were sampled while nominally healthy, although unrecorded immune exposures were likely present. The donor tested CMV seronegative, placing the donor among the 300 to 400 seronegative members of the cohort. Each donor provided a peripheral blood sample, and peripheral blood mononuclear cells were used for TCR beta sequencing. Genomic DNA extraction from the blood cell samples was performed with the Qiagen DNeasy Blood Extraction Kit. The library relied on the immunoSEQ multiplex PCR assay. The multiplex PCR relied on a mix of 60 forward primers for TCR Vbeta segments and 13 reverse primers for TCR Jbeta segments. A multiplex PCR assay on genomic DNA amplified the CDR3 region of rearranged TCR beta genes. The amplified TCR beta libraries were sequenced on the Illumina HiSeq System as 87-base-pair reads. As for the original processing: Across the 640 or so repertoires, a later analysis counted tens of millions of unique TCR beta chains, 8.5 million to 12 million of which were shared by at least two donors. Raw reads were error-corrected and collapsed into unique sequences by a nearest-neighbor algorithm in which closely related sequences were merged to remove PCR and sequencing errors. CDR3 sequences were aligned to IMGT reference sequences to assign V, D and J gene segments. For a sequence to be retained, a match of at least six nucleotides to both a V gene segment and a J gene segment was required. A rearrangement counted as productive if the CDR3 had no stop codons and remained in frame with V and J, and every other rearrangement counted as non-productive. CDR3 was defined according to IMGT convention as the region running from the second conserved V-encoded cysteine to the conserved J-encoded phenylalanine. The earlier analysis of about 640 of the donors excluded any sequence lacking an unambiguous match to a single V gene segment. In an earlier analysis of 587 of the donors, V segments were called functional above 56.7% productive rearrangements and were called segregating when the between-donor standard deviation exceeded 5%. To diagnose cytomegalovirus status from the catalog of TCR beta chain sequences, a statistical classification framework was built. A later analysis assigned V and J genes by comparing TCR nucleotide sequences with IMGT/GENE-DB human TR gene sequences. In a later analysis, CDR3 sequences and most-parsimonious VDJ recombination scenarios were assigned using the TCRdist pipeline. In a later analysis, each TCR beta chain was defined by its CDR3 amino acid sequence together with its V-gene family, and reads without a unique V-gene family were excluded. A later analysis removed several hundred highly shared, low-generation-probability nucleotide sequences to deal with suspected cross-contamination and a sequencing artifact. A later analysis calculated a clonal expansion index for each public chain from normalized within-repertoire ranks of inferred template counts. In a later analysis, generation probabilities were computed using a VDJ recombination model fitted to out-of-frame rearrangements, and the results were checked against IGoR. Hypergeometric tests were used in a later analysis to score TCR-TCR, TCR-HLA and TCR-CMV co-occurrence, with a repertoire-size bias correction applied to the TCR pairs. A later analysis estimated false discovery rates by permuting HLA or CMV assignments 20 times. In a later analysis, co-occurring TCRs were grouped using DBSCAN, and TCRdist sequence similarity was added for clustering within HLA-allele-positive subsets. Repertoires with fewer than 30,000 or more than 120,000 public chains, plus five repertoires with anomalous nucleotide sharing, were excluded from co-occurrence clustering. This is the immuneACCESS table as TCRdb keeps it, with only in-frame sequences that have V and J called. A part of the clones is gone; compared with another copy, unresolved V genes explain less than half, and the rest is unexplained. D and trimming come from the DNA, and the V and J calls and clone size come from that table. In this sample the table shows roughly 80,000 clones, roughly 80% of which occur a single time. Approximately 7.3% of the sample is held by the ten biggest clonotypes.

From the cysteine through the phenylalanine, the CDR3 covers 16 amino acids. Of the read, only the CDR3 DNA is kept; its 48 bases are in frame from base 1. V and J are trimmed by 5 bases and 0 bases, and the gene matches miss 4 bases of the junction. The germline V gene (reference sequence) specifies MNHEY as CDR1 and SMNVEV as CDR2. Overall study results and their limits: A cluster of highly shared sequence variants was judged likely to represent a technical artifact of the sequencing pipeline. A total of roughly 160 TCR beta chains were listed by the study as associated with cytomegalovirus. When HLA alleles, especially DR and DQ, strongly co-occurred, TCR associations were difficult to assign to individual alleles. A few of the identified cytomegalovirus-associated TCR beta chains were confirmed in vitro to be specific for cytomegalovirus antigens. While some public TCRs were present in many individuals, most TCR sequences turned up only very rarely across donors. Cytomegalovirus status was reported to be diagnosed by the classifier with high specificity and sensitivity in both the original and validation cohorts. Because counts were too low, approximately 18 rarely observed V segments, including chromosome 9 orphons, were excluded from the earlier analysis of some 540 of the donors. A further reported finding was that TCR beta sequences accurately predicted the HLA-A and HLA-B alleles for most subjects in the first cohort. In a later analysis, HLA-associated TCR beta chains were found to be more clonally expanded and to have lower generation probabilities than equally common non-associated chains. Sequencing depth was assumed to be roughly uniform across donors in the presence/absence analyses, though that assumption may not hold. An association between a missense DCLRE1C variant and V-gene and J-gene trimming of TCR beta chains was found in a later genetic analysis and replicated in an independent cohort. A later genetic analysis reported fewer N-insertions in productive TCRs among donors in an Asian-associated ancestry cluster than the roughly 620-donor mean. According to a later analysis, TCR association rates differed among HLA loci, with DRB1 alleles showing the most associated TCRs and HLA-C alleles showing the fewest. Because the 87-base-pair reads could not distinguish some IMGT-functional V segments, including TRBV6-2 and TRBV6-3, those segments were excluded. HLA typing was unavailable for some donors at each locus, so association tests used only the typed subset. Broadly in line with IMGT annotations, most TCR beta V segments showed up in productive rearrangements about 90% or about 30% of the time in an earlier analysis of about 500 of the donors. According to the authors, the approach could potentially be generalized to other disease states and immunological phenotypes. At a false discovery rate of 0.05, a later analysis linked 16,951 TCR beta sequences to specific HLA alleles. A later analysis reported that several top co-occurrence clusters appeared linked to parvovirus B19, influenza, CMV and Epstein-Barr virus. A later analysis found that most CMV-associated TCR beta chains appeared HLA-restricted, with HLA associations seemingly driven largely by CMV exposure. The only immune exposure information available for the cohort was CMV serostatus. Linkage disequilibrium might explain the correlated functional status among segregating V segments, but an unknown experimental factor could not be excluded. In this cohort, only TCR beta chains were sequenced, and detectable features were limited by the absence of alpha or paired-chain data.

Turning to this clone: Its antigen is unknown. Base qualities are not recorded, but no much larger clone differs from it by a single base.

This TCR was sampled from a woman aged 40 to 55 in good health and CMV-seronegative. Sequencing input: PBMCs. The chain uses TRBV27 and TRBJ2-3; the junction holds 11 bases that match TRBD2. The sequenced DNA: TGTGCCAGCAGTCGCCGGACTAGCGGGAGCACAGATACGCAGTATTTT. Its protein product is CASSRRTSGSTDTQYF.